This T cell receptor (beta chain) was documented in a study of response to subunit inactivated influenza vaccine. The CDR3 extends over 13 amino acids. Germline-derived CDR1 and CDR2 are SQVTM and ANQGSEA. V gave up 4 bases and J gave up 7 bases; unmatched junction bases: 7. Via MiXCR, TCRdb re-called the RT-PCR reads, giving one row per CDR3 protein. Found here are 450,000 to 500,000 distinct CDR3 sequences, approximately 9.9% of them singletons; the top ten hold less than 15%. The sequence was collected from a man aged 50 to 60 who received an inactivated influenza vaccine. The chain carries TRBV29-1 and TRBJ2-7; TRBD2 agrees at 10 bases. The sample here was PBMCs from blood, taken 40 to 50 days after vaccination. CDR3 in DNA: TGCAGCGTTGCTCTAGCGGGAGTCAGTGAGCAGTACTTC. Translated, it gives CSVALAGVSEQYF.